Below, 27 T cell receptor beta chains from the same sample are listed, as sequenced in a study of T cells after yellow fever vaccination. TCRdb re-derived calls from the 5' RACE reads in MiXCR, one entry per CDR3 protein. The table lists 500,000 to 550,000 distinct CDR3 sequences, less than 25% of them singletons. The sample was PBMCs, taken 20 to 25 days after the first yellow fever vaccination. Receptors originate from a man between 18 and 35 years old who received the YFV17D yellow fever vaccine.

The genes are TRBV2 and TRBJ2-6, with D unclear. The V end was cut by 6 bases, the J end by 6 bases, with 12 bases between. Germline CDR1 reads SNHLY; CDR2 reads FYNNEI. The CDR3 covers 14 residues. The CDR3 loop reads CASRGLTAANVLTF. The CDR3 bases are TGTGCCAGCAGGGGATTGACCGCGGCCAACGTCCTGACTTTC.

The chain couples TRBV11-2 to TRBJ2-3, with TRBD2 identical over 12 bases. V lost 2 bases to trimming and J lost 6 bases; unmatched junction nucleotides: 15. Germline CDR1 is SGHAT and CDR2 is FQNNGV. The CDR3 consists of 19 residues. CDR3 nucleotides: TGTGCCAGCAGCTTAACCGGGACTAGCGGGCCTTCCCCCCCCGATACGCAGTATTTT. It is translated as CASSLTGTSGPSPPDTQYF.

The CDR3 here is CASSQGLAYNEQFF. The CDR3 DNA follows: TGTGCCAGCAGTCAGGGACTAGCCTACAATGAGCAGTTCTTC. The V call is TRBV6-2 or TRBV6-3, the J call TRBJ2-1; TRBD2 matches at 8 bases. The CDR3 is 14 amino acids. Germline V gene data show CDR1 as MNHEY and CDR2 as SVGEGT. The trim removed 5 bases at V and 2 bases at J, leaving 2 bases unmatched.

This clonotype was counted only a few times. The genes are TRBV18 and TRBJ2-7, with 8 bases identical to TRBD1. From germline, CDR1 is KGHSH and CDR2 LQKENI. The CDR3 is 15 amino acids. J was trimmed by 5 bases and V by 4 bases; bases with no gene match: 10. CDR3 sequence (DNA): TGTGCCAGCTCACGTTCCGGACAGGGAGGTAACGAGCAGTACTTC. Its translation: CASSRSGQGGNEQYF.

This chain links TRBV30 with TRBJ2-7; D uncertain. CDR3 length: 13 residues. Per germline, CDR1 GTSNPN and CDR2 SVGIG (reference sequence). Trimming shortened V by 2 bases and J by 3 bases, and 11 bases separated the two germline ends. For the CDR3, the DNA is TGTGCCTGGAGTTCTCCCCCGGACTACGAGCAGTACTTC. Residues: CAWSSPPDYEQYF.

This clonotype has just a few counts. The chain uses TRBV5-1 and TRBJ2-7; the D is unclear. Germline assignment: CDR1 SGHRS and CDR2 YFSETQ. CDR3 length: 14 residues. Trimming stripped 0 bases from V and 3 bases from J, with 10 bases between. CDR3: CASSLEAGNYEQYF. CDR3 coding DNA: TGCGCCAGCAGCTTGGAAGCCGGTAACTACGAGCAGTACTTC.

This clonotype was observed many times. The chain carries TRBV7-9 and TRBJ1-2; D call uncertain. The ends were cut back, 5 bases at V and 0 bases at J, with 10 bases in the middle. There are 14 residues in the CDR3. Germline-derived CDR1 and CDR2 are SEHNR and FQNEAQ (reference sequence). Written as DNA, the CDR3 is TGTGCCAGCAGCCCGTCGGGAGCTAACTATGGCTACACCTTC. Its protein is CASSPSGANYGYTF.

This clonotype appeared a few times. The chain combines TRBV7-3 with TRBJ1-2; 10 bases match TRBD1. This CDR3 is 16 amino acids long. Germline V CDR1 and CDR2: SGHTA, FQGTGA. V was clipped by 1 base and J by 8 bases; unmatched bases: 10. The CDR3 region is CASSLNAGTGDGGYTF. The CDR3 bases are TGTGCCAGCAGCTTAAACGCCGGGACAGGGGACGGGGGCTACACCTTC.

The V gene is TRBV10-3, the J gene TRBJ1-5; D is undetermined. The germline CDR1 and CDR2 sequences are ENHRY and SYGVKD. Deletions cut 10 bases from V and 3 bases from J, with 10 bases between. The CDR3 contains 12 residues. The CDR3 sequence: CASRAPNQPQHF. CDR3 coding DNA: TGTGCCAGCCGGGCCCCCAATCAGCCCCAGCATTTT.

This clonotype was observed a few times. The rearrangement joins TRBV27 to TRBJ2-1; D might be TRBD1 (5 bases). V lost 3 bases and J 5 bases, leaving 8 bases between the germline ends. The CDR3 consists of 13 residues. Per the germline V gene, CDR1 is MNHEY and CDR2 is SMNVEV (reference sequence). In DNA, the CDR3 is TGTGCCAGCAGTTTTCCGGACAACAATGAGCAGTTCTTC. Encoded protein: CASSFPDNNEQFF.

The rearrangement uses TRBV27 and TRBJ2-2; 13 bases fit TRBD2. Trimming removed 5 bases from V and 6 bases from J; junction bases left unmatched: 6. Germline CDR1 is MNHEY and CDR2 is SMNVEV (reference sequence). The CDR3 sequence is 16 residues long. The CDR3 DNA reads TGTGCCAGCAGTCCACGACTAGCGGGGGGACCCGGGGAGCTGTTTTTT. Its translation: CASSPRLAGGPGELFF.

The chain combines TRBV7-3 with TRBJ2-5; 7 bases match TRBD2. V trimming: 3 bases; J trimming: 1 base; junction bases outside the gene matches: 5. Germline loops: CDR1 SGHTA, CDR2 FQGTGA. The CDR3 extends over 15 amino acids. The CDR3 spells CASSFGAGPQETQYF. In nucleotides, the CDR3 is TGTGCCAGCAGCTTCGGAGCGGGACCCCAAGAGACCCAGTACTTC.

This sequence joins TRBV6-5 and TRBJ2-7; 13 nucleotides line up with TRBD2. J lost 5 bases, V lost 8 bases, and 6 bases had no gene match. CDR1 and CDR2 from the germline V gene are MNHEY and SVGAGI. This CDR3 is built from 14 residues. The CDR3 loop reads CASRPGLAGNEQYF. CDR3 coding DNA: TGTGCCAGCCGACCGGGACTAGCGGGGAACGAGCAGTACTTC.

This clonotype showed up just a few times. This chain joins TRBV28 and TRBJ2-7; D could derive from TRBD1 or TRBD2 (6 bases each). V lost 3 bases, J lost 6 bases, and 9 bases lay in between. This CDR3 is 12 amino acids long. CDR1 is MDHEN and CDR2 is SYDVKM in the germline V gene. CDR3 in DNA: TGTGCCAGCAGTTTGAGGGGGGCCGAGCAGTACGTC. Encoded protein: CASSLRGAEQYV.

J is TRBJ1-1 and V is TRBV6-5; D unclear. Per germline, CDR1 MNHEY and CDR2 SVGAGI. This CDR3 has 15 residues. Trimming took off 0 bases at V and 3 bases at J, with 11 bases between the two ends. CDR3 protein: CASSYSGRIDTEAFF. CDR3 nucleotide sequence: TGTGCCAGCAGTTACTCAGGGCGGATTGACACTGAAGCTTTCTTT.

CDR3: CASSPIQRSNQPQHF. Written as DNA, the CDR3 is TGTGCCAGCAGCCCTATACAGCGTAGCAATCAGCCCCAGCATTTT. V gene TRBV6-1 combines with J gene TRBJ1-5; D is ambiguous. CDR1 MNHNS and CDR2 SASEGT come from the germline V gene. Trimming pared 6 bases from V and 0 bases from J, leaving 12 bases between. The CDR3 is 15 residues long.

This clonotype was seen only a few times. Written as DNA, the CDR3 is TGTGCCACCAGTGACCCTGGACTAAACCAAGAGACCCAGTACTTC. Protein: CATSDPGLNQETQYF. The V and J genes are TRBV24-1 and TRBJ2-5, with D perhaps matching TRBD2 (6 bases). With 4 bases removed from V and 0 bases from J, the gap between germline ends came to 11 bases. Germline V CDR1 and CDR2: KGHDR, SFDVKD. The CDR3 is 15 amino acids.

This clonotype was counted between two and nine times. V gene TRBV28 combines with J gene TRBJ2-2; D might be TRBD2 (5 bases). With 3 bases removed from V and 2 bases from J, the gap between germline ends came to 10 bases. CDR3 length equals 15 residues. Germline assignment: CDR1 MDHEN and CDR2 SYDVKM. CDR3: CASSLPGINTGELFF. The CDR3 DNA reads TGTGCCAGCAGTTTGCCCGGGATCAACACCGGGGAGCTGTTTTTT.

The V and J genes are TRBV7-3 and TRBJ2-3; TRBD1 aligns across 12 bases. J was trimmed by 3 bases and V by 5 bases; bases with no gene match: 6. From germline, CDR1 is SGHTA and CDR2 FQGTGA. The CDR3 sequence is 16 residues long. The DNA of the CDR3 is TGTGCCAGCAGCCCCGGGACAGGGGGCATGACAGATACGCAGTATTTT. Translated, it gives CASSPGTGGMTDTQYF.

This clonotype was seen a few times. The CDR3 sequence: CASSGVQGEDGELFF. Here the CDR3 DNA reads TGTGCCAGCTCAGGAGTACAGGGCGAGGACGGGGAGCTGTTTTTT. This chain connects TRBV12-3 or TRBV12-4 to TRBJ2-2, with D possibly being TRBD1 (6 bases). V lost 8 bases to trimming and J lost 7 bases, with 20 bases between them. The CDR3 length is 15 residues.

V gene TRBV20-1 combines with J gene TRBJ2-3; tentative D call: TRBD1 (6 bases). In germline, CDR1 is DFQATT, CDR2 SNEGSKA (reference sequence). The ends were cut back, 1 base at V and 0 bases at J, with 11 bases in the middle. The length of the CDR3 is 15 residues. CDR3 coding DNA: TGCAGTGCTAGAGGTCACGGACAGAGCACAGATACGCAGTATTTT. Its protein is CSARGHGQSTDTQYF.

In this sample, this clonotype turned up a few times. This sequence joins TRBV11-2 and TRBJ2-5; 7 bases align to TRBD1. V gave up 5 bases and J gave up 4 bases; unmatched junction bases: 13. The CDR3 length is 16 residues. The V gene's germline CDR1 is SGHAT and CDR2 FQNNGV. CDR3 coding DNA: TGTGCCAGCAGCCCCCGGACAGGATCGAAGCGAGAGACCCAGTACTTC. This encodes CASSPRTGSKRETQYF. Supplemented by reference TRBV11-2 and TRBJ2-5, the full variable domain reads EAGVAQSPRYKIIEKRQSVAFWCNPISGHATLYWYQQILGQGPKLLIQFQNNGVVDDSQLPKDRFSAERLKGVDSTLKIQPAKLEDSAVYLCASSPRTGSKRETQYFGPGTRLLVL.

V and J are TRBV6-1 and TRBJ1-1; D is unclear. The germline CDR1 and CDR2 sequences are MNHNS and SASEGT. The CDR3 length is 13 residues. V lost 3 bases, J lost 0 bases, and 5 bases lay in between. The CDR3 DNA sequence: TGTGCCAGCAGTGACAGAATGAACACTGAAGCTTTCTTT. This translates into CASSDRMNTEAFF.

The CDR3 spells CASSTGTRVETQYF. In DNA, the CDR3 is TGTGCCAGTAGTACAGGCACGCGGGTGGAGACCCAGTACTTC. This chain joins TRBV19 and TRBJ2-5; a possible D gene is TRBD2 (5 bases). Germline CDR1 reads LNHDA; CDR2 reads SQIVND (reference sequence). Deletions cut 4 bases from V and 5 bases from J, with 14 bases between. This CDR3 has 14 amino acids. Combining the CDR3 with reference TRBV19 and TRBJ2-5 gives the whole variable domain DGGITQSPKYLFRKEGQNVTLSCEQNLNHDAMYWYRQDPGQGLRLIYYSQIVNDFQKGDIAEGYSVSREKKESFPLTVTSAQKNPTAFYLCASSTGTRVETQYFGPGTRLLVL.

This clonotype was picked up a small number of times. The chain joins TRBV20-1 to TRBJ2-7; TRBD2 matches at 9 bases. This CDR3 is built from 13 residues. The V gene end was trimmed by 6 bases and the J gene end by 7 bases; junction bases not matched to a gene: 10. Germline CDR1 reads DFQATT; CDR2 reads SNEGSKA (reference sequence). CDR3 DNA: TGCAGTGCGCGGGGGGGCACGAACTTTGAGCAGTACGTC. This encodes CSARGGTNFEQYV.

The chain joins TRBV7-9 to TRBJ2-1, with D possibly matching TRBD1 (5 bases). V gave up 4 bases and J gave up 4 bases, with 8 bases separating them. The CDR3 extends over 13 amino acids. CDR1 and CDR2 from the germline V gene are SEHNR and FQNEAQ (reference sequence). In nucleotides, the CDR3 is TGTGCCAGCAGCTCCACAGGATACAATGAGCAGTTCTTC. Translation gives CASSSTGYNEQFF.

This chain links TRBV28 with TRBJ2-7; no clear D gene. This CDR3 is built from 12 residues. V was clipped by 8 bases and J by 3 bases, with 11 bases between them. The germline V gene has CDR1 MDHEN and CDR2 SYDVKM. CDR3 coding DNA: TGTGCCAGCGAATTAAAGGGCTACGAGCAGTACTTC. Amino acids: CASELKGYEQYF.